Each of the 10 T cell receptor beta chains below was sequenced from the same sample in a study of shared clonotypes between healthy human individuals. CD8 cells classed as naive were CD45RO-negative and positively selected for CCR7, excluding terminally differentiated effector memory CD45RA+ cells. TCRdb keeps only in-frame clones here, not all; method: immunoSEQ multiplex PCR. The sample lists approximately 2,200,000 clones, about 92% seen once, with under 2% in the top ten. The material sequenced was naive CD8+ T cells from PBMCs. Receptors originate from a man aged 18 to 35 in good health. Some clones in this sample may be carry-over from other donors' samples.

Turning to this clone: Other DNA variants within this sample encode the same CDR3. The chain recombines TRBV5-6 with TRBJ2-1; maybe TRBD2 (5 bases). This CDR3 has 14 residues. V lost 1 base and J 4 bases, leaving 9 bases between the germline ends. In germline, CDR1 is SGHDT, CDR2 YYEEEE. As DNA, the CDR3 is TGTGCCAGCAGCTTGTCGTCGGGATACAATGAGCAGTTCTTC. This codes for CASSLSSGYNEQFF.

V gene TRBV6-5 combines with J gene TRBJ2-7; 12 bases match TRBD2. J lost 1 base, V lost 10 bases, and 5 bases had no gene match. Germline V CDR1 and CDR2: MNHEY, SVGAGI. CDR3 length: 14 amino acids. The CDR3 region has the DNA TGTGCCACCTCAGGACTAGCGGGATCCTACGAGCAGTACTTC. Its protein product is CATSGLAGSYEQYF.

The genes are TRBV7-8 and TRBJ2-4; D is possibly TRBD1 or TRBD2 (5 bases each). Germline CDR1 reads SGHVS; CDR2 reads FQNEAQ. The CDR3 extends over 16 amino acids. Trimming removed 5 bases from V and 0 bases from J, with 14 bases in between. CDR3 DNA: TGTGCCAGCAGCCCGACGACGGGGCTAGCCAAAAACATTCAGTACTTC. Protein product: CASSPTTGLAKNIQYF.

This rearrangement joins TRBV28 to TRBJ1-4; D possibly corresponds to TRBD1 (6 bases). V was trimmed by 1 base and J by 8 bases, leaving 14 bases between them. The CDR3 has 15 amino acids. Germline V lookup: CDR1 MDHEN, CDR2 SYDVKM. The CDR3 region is CASSLYDRTSEKLFF. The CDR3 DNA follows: TGTGCCAGCAGTTTATACGACAGGACAAGCGAAAAACTGTTTTTT.

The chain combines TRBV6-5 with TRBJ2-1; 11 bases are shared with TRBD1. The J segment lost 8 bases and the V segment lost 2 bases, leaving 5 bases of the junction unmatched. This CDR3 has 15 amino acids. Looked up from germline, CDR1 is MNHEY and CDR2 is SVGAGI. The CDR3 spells CASSYGTGGGDEQFF. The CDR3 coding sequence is TGTGCCAGCAGTTACGGGACAGGGGGGGGCGATGAGCAGTTCTTC.

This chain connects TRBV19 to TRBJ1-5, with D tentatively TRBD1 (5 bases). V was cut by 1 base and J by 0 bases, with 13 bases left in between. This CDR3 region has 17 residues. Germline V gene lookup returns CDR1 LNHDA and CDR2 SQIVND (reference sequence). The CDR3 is CASSIALTEDSNQPQHF. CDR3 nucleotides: TGTGCCAGTAGTATAGCGCTGACAGAGGATAGCAATCAGCCCCAGCATTTT.

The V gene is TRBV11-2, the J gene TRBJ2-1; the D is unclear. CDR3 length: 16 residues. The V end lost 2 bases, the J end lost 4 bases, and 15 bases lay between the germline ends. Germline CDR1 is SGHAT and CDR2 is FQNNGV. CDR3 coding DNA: TGTGCCAGCAGCTTATCCACGGAAACCATGTACAATGAGCAGTTCTTC. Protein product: CASSLSTETMYNEQFF.

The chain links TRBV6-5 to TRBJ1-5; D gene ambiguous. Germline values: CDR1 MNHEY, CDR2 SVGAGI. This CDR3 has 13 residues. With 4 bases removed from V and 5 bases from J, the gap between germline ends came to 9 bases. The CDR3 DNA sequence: TGTGCCAGCAGTTCACAGTGGCATCAGCCCCAGCATTTT. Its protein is CASSSQWHQPQHF.

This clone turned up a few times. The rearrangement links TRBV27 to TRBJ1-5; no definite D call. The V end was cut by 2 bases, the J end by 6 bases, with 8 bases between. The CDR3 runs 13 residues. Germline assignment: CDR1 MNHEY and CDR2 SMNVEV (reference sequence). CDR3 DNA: TGTGCCAGCAGTTTACGATCCACTCAGCCCCAGCATTTT. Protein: CASSLRSTQPQHF.

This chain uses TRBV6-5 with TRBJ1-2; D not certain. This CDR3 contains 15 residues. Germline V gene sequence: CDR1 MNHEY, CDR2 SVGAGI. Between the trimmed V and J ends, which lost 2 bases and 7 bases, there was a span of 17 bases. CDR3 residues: CASSYTARDSSGYTF. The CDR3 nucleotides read TGTGCCAGCAGTTACACCGCCCGGGATTCGAGTGGCTACACCTTC.